This paragraph covers one TCR beta chain sequence. These data are taken from a study of identical twins. J lost 4 bases, V lost 5 bases, and 2 bases had no gene match. The CDR3 totals 14 residues. Germline loops: CDR1 KGHDR, CDR2 SFDVKD. TCRdb passed the 5' RACE reads through MiXCR, listing each CDR3 protein once. The sample shows approximately 890,000 distinct CDR3 sequences, 9% to 15% of them seen only once. The same specimen was also included in a second study, on yellow fever vaccine responses in identical twins.

The sequencing sample was made of PBMCs. The genes are TRBV24-1 and TRBJ2-7; 12 nucleotides match TRBD1. The TCR comes from a woman between 18 and 30 years old in good health. CDR3 sequence reads: CATSAGQGAYEQYF. CDR3 DNA: TGTGCCACCAGTGCGGGACAGGGGGCTTACGAGCAGTACTTC.